Below are 17 T cell receptor beta chains sequenced from a single sample in a study of blood T cell repertoires in COVID-19. The table came from immunoSEQ multiplex PCR; TCRdb's copy has only in-frame clones and leaves some out. Of about 150,000 clones listed, about 86% were seen once; the top ten hold approximately 3%. Sequenced sample: peripheral blood. The receptors stem from a woman of 80 years or more with acute or convalescent COVID-19.

The chain combines TRBV5-1 with TRBJ2-1; 7 bases agree with TRBD1. The length of the CDR3 is 17 residues. With 3 bases clipped from V and 1 base from J, the junction kept 10 bases outside the gene matches. Germline assignment: CDR1 SGHRS and CDR2 YFSETQ. In DNA, the CDR3 is TGCGCCAGCAGCTCAACAATTACAGGGGATTCCTACAATGAGCAGTTCTTC. Its protein is CASSSTITGDSYNEQFF.

This chain connects TRBV27 to TRBJ2-7, with TRBD1 identical over 7 bases. Unmatched junction bases numbered 6, after V lost 3 bases and J lost 1 base. Germline-derived CDR1 and CDR2 are MNHEY and SMNVEV (reference sequence). This CDR3 contains 15 residues. CDR3 DNA sequence: TGTGCCAGCAGTTTTTCGACAGGGAATTCCTACGAGCAGTACTTC. It is translated as CASSFSTGNSYEQYF.

This clone was recorded once. The chain has TRBV11-3 and TRBJ2-7, with D unclear. From germline, CDR1 is SGHNT and CDR2 YENEEA. V gave up 1 base and J gave up 2 bases, with 6 bases separating them. The CDR3 is 13 amino acids. The CDR3 DNA follows: TGTGCCAGCAGCTTAGCCCCTGCCTACGAGCAGTACTTC. This codes for CASSLAPAYEQYF.

The V gene is TRBV7-9, the J gene TRBJ1-3; a possible D gene is TRBD1 (5 bases). Germline CDR1 and CDR2: SEHNR and FQNEAQ (reference sequence). This CDR3 has 15 amino acids. Trimming left V 3 bases short and J 2 bases short, with 11 bases between. The CDR3: CASSFNGGTGNTIYF. The CDR3 bases are TGTGCCAGCAGCTTTAATGGGGGGACTGGAAACACCATATATTTT.

This chain joins TRBV30 and TRBJ1-6, with 8 bases matching TRBD1. CDR1 GTSNPN and CDR2 SVGIG come from the germline V gene (reference sequence). Trimming at V came to 5 bases and at J to 7 bases, leaving 19 bases not matched to a gene. The CDR3 is 18 residues long. The CDR3 loop reads CAWDHWTGLIPLNSPLHF. In nucleotides, the CDR3 is TGTGCCTGGGACCACTGGACAGGGTTGATCCCTCTAAATTCACCCCTCCACTTT.

The chain uses TRBV5-4 and TRBJ1-1, with D unresolved. The CDR3 has 14 residues. Germline V gives CDR1 SGHNT, CDR2 YYREEE (reference sequence). The V gene lost 0 bases and the J gene lost 1 base, with 7 bases spanning the gap. The CDR3 DNA follows: TGTGCCAGCAGCTTGGGTCCGGGGAACACTGAAGCTTTCTTT. Encoded protein: CASSLGPGNTEAFF.

This chain links TRBV29-1 with TRBJ2-3, with a weak D call TRBD1 (6 bases). V lost 0 bases, J lost 0 bases, and 10 bases lay in between. This CDR3 region has 15 residues. In germline, CDR1 is SQVTM, CDR2 ANQGSEA. The CDR3 is CSVEDRGQSTDTQYF. The CDR3 coding sequence is TGCAGCGTTGAAGATCGAGGACAGAGCACAGATACGCAGTATTTT.

The chain is built from TRBV9 and TRBJ1-1; unclear D gene. V was pared by 3 bases and J by 4 bases, with 10 bases between. Per germline, CDR1 SGDLS and CDR2 YYNGEE. CDR3 length equals 13 residues. The CDR3 region has the DNA TGTGCCAGCAGCGCACAACCGGGCACTGAAGCTTTCTTT. It codes for CASSAQPGTEAFF.

The rearrangement joins TRBV25-1 to TRBJ1-1; 7 bases align to TRBD1. V lost 7 bases, J lost 4 bases, and 18 bases stayed unmatched. Germline CDR1 and CDR2: MGHDK and SYGVNS. The CDR3 runs 17 residues. CDR3 coding DNA: TGTGCCAGCACCACGCTGACAGGGAAGGGGTCTAGCACTGAAGCTTTCTTT. Translation: CASTTLTGKGSSTEAFF.

This chain joins TRBV18 and TRBJ2-2; TRBD2 agrees at 8 bases. CDR3 length: 16 amino acids. V was pared by 2 bases and J by 4 bases, with 6 bases of the junction left unmatched. From germline, CDR1 is KGHSH and CDR2 LQKENI. As DNA, the CDR3 is TGTGCCAGCTCACCATCGAATAGCGGGGTCACCGGGGAGCTGTTTTTT. Amino acid sequence: CASSPSNSGVTGELFF.

The chain combines TRBV7-2 with TRBJ1-1, with D tentatively TRBD1 (5 bases). Trimming stripped 3 bases from V and 1 base from J, with 9 bases between. The germline V gene encodes CDR1 SGHTA and CDR2 FQGNSA. The CDR3 has 14 amino acids. CDR3: CASSLRGTNTEAFF. The CDR3 nucleotides are TGTGCCAGCAGCTTGCGGGGGACGAACACTGAAGCTTTCTTT. Combining the CDR3 with reference TRBV7-2 and TRBJ1-1 gives the whole variable domain GAGVSQSPSNKVTEKGKDVELRCDPISGHTALYWYRQSLGQGLEFLIYFQGNSAPDKSGLPSDRFSAERTGGSVSTLTIQRTQQEDSAVYLCASSLRGTNTEAFFGQGTRLTVV.

The CDR3 is CASSLVAGNTEAFF. In DNA form, the CDR3 reads TGTGCCAGCAGCTTGGTCGCAGGGAACACTGAAGCTTTCTTT. V usage is TRBV5-6 and J usage is TRBJ1-1; D remains ambiguous. From germline, CDR1 is SGHDT and CDR2 YYEEEE. The CDR3 is 14 residues long. With 0 bases removed from V and 1 base from J, the gap between germline ends came to 7 bases.

The chain combines TRBV20-1 with TRBJ2-7; possibly TRBD2 for D (5 bases). The CDR3 consists of 11 residues. The germline V gene has CDR1 DFQATT and CDR2 SNEGSKA (reference sequence). The V end was cut by 3 bases, the J end by 7 bases, with 10 bases between. CDR3 sequence (DNA): TGCAGTGCTAGTGTCAGCGGTGAGCAGTACTTC. This translates into CSASVSGEQYF.

About this clone: This clone may be a read error of a much larger clone one base away. This sample also contains other DNA sequences that code for the same CDR3. The J gene is TRBJ1-3, the V gene TRBV5-1; D is unresolved. Per germline, CDR1 SGHRS and CDR2 YFSETQ. CDR3 length equals 13 residues. V dropped 3 bases and J dropped 1 base, with 5 bases sitting between them. The CDR3 DNA reads TGCGCCAGCAGCTCGTTATCTGGAAACACCATATATTTT. Protein sequence: CASSSLSGNTIYF.

The J gene is TRBJ1-2, the V gene TRBV3-1 (or the pseudogene TRBV3-2); a possible D gene is TRBD1 (6 bases). The V end was cut by 3 bases, the J end by 4 bases, with 15 bases between. CDR3 length: 15 amino acids. Germline-derived CDR1 and CDR2 are LGHDT and YNNKEL (reference sequence). CDR3 loop: CASSQTDRFFYGYTF. CDR3 nucleotide sequence: TGTGCCAGCAGCCAGACAGACAGGTTCTTCTATGGCTACACCTTC.

The rearrangement uses TRBV7-9 and TRBJ2-7; possible D gene TRBD2, 6 bases. Germline V lookup: CDR1 SEHNR, CDR2 FQNEAQ (reference sequence). The CDR3 runs to 14 residues. V lost 1 base and J lost 5, with 12 bases in between. The CDR3: CASSLVSREDEQYF. The CDR3 nucleotides are TGTGCCAGCAGCTTAGTCTCCAGGGAGGACGAGCAGTACTTC.

V and J are TRBV18 and TRBJ2-2; 7 nucleotides line up with TRBD1. The CDR3 sequence is 16 residues long. J gave up 3 bases and V 0 bases, and 4 bases lay outside the gene matches. CDR1 and CDR2 (germline): KGHSH, LQKENI. The CDR3 region is CASSPPTGMDTGELFF. CDR3 bases: TGTGCCAGCTCACCACCGACAGGGATGGACACCGGGGAGCTGTTTTTT.